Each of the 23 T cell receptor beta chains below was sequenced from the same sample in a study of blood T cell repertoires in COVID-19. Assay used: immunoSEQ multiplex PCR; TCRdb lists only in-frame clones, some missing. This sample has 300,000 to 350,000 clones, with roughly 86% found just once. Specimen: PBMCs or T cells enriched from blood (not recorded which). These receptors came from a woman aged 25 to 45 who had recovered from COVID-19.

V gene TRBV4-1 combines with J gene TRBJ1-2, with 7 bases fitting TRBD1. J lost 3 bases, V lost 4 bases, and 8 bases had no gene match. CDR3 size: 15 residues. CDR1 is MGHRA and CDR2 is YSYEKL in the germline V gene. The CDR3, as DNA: TGCGCCAGCAGCCGTGGGCAGGGGGGTGACTATGGCTACACCTTC. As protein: CASSRGQGGDYGYTF.

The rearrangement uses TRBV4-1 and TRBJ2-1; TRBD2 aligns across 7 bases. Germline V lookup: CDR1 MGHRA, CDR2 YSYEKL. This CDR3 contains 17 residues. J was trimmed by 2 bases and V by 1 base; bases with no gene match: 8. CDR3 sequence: CASSQAGGGIPYNEQFF. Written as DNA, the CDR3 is TGCGCCAGCAGCCAAGCTGGGGGAGGGATACCCTACAATGAGCAGTTCTTC.

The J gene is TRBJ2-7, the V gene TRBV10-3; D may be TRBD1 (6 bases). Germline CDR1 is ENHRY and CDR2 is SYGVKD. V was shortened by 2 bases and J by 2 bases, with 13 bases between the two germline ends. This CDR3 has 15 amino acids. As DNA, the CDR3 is TGTGCCATCAGTGAGGGGGTAGGGGGAGCCTACGAGCAGTACTTC. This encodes CAISEGVGGAYEQYF.

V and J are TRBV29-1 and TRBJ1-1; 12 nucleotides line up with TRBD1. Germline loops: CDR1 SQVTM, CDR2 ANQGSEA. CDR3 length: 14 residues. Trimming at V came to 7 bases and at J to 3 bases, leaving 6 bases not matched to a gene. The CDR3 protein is CSGEGDRGHTEAFF. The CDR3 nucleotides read TGCAGCGGCGAGGGGGACAGGGGGCACACTGAAGCTTTCTTT. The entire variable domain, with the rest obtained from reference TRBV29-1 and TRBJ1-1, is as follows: SAVISQKPSRDICQRGTSLTIQCQVDSQVTMMFWYRQQPGQSLTLIATANQGSEATYESGFVIDKFPISRPNLTFSTLTVSNMSPEDSSIYLCSGEGDRGHTEAFFGQGTRLTVV.

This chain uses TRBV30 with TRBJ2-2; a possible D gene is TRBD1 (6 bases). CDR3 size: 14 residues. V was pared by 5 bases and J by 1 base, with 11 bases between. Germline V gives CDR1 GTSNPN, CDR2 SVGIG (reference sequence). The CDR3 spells CAWGGTRNTGELFF. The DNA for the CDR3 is TGTGCCTGGGGTGGGACAAGGAACACCGGGGAGCTGTTTTTT.

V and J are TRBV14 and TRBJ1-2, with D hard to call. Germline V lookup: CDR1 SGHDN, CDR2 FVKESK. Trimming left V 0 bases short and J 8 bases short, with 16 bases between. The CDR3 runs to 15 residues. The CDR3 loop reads CASSQDYGGRGGYTF. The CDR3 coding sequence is TGTGCCAGCAGCCAAGATTATGGAGGACGGGGAGGCTACACCTTC. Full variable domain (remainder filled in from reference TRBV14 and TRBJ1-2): EAGVTQFPSHSVIEKGQTVTLRCDPISGHDNLYWYRRVMGKEIKFLLHFVKESKQDESGMPNNRFLAERTGGTYSTLKVQPAELEDSGVYFCASSQDYGGRGGYTFGSGTRLTVV.

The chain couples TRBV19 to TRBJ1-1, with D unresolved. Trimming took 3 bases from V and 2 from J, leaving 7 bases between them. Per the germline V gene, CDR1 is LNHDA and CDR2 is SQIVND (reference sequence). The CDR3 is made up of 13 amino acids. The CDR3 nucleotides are TGTGCCAGTAGTATCCGGGAAAACACTGAAGCTTTCTTT. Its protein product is CASSIRENTEAFF.

CDR3 in DNA: TGTGCCAGCAGTTTGTCTAGCGGGAGGGACGAGCAGTACTTC. This sequence encodes CASSLSSGRDEQYF. The rearrangement joins TRBV27 to TRBJ2-7; 12 bases map to TRBD2. Looked up from germline, CDR1 is MNHEY and CDR2 is SMNVEV (reference sequence). The CDR3 extends over 14 amino acids. V gave up 3 bases and J gave up 5 bases; unmatched junction bases: 2.

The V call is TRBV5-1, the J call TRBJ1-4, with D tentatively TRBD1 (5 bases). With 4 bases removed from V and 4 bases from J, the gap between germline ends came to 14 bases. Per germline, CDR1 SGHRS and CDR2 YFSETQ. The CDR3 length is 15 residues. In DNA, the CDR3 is TGCGCCAGCAGCCCGGGGGGGACCCATAATGAAAAACTGTTTTTT. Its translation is CASSPGGTHNEKLFF.

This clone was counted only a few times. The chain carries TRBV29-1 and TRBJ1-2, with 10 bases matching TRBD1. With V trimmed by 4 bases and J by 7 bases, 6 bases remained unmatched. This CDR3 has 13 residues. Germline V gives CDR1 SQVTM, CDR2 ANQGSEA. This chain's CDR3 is CSVVGQGGSGYTF. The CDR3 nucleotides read TGCAGCGTTGTAGGACAGGGGGGAAGTGGCTACACCTTC.

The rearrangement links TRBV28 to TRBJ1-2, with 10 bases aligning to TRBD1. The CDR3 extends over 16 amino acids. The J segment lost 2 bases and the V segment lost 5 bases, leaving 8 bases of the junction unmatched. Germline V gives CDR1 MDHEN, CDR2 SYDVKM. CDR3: CASSVYRTGGNYGYTF. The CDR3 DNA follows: TGTGCCAGCAGTGTTTATCGGACAGGGGGGAACTATGGCTACACCTTC.

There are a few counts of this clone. CDR3 nucleotide sequence: TGTGCCAGCAGCCAAGATCCGGGGACAGGGGGTAGCGGGGAGCTGTTTTTT. The encoded protein is CASSQDPGTGGSGELFF. This chain connects TRBV3-1 (or the pseudogene TRBV3-2) to TRBJ2-2, with 11 bases aligning to TRBD1. Germline values: CDR1 LGHDT, CDR2 YNNKEL (reference sequence). Trimming at V came to 0 bases and at J to 7 bases, leaving 7 bases not matched to a gene. The CDR3 totals 17 residues.

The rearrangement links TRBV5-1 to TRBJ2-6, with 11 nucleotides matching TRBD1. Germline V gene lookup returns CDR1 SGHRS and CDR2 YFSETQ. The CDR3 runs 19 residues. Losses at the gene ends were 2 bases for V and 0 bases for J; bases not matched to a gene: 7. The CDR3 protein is CASSLTPGTGGSGANVLTF. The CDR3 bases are TGCGCCAGCAGCTTAACCCCCGGGACAGGGGGCTCTGGGGCCAACGTCCTGACTTTC.

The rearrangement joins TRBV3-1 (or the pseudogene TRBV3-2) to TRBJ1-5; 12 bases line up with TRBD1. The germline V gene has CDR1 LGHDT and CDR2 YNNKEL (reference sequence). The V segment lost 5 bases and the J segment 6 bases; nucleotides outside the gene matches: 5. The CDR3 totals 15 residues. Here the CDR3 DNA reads TGTGCCAGCAGCTACGGGACAGGGGGCGGTCAGCCCCAGCATTTT. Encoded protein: CASSYGTGGGQPQHF.

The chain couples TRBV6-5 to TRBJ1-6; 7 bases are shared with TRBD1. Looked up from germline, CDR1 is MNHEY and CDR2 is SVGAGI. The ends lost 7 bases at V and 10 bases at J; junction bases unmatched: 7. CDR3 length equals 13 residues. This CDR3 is CASKLQGHSPLHF. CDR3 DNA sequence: TGTGCCAGCAAACTACAGGGGCACTCACCCCTCCACTTT.

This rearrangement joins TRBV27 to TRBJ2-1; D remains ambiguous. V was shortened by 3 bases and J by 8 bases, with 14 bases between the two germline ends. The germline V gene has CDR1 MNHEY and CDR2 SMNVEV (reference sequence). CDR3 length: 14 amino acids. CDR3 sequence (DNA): TGTGCCAGCAGTTTGCGGTCTACCCATTATGAGCAGTTCTTC. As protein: CASSLRSTHYEQFF.

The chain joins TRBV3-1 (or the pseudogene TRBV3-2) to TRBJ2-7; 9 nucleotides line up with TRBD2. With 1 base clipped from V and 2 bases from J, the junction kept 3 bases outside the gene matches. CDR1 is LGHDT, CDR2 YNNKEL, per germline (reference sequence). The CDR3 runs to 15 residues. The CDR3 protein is CASSQVLAGPYEQYF. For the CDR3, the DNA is TGTGCCAGCAGCCAAGTACTAGCGGGCCCCTACGAGCAGTACTTC.

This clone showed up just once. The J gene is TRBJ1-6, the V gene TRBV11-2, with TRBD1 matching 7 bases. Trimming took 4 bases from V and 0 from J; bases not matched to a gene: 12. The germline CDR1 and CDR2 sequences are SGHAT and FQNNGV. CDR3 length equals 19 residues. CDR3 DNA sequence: TGTGCCAGCAGCTCACTATCTGCCCCAGGGGGCTCCTATAATTCACCCCTCCACTTT. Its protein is CASSSLSAPGGSYNSPLHF.

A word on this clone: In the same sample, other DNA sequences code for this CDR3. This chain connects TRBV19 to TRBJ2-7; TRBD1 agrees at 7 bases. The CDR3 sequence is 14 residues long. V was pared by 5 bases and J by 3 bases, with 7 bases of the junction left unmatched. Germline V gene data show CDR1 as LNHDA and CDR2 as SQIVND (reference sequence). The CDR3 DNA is TGTGCCAGTAGTTTAACAGGGGACGGCTACGAGCAGTACTTC. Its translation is CASSLTGDGYEQYF.

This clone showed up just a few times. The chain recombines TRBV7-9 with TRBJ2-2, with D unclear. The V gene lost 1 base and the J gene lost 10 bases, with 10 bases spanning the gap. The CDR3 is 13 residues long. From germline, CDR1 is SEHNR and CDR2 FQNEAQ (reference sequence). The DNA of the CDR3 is TGTGCCAGCAGCTTAGAGATGGAGTTGGAGCTGTTTTTT. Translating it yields CASSLEMELELFF.

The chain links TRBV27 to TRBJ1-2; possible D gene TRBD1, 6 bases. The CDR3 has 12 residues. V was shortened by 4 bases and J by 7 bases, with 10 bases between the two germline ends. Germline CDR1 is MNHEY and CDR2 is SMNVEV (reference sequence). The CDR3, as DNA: TGTGCCAGCAGTTCAACAGGGATTGGCTACACCTTC. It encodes CASSSTGIGYTF.

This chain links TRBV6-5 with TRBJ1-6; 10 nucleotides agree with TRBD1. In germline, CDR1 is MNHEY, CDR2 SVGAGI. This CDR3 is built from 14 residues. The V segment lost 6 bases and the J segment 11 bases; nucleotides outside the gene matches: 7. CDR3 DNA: TGTGCCAGCAGATACGGGGACAGGGGAACACCCCTCCACTTT. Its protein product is CASRYGDRGTPLHF.

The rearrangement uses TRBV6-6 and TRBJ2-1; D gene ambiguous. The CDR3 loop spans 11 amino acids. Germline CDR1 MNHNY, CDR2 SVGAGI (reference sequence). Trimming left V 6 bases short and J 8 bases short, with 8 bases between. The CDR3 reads CASSRQYEQFF. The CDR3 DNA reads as TGTGCCAGCAGCCGTCAGTATGAGCAGTTCTTC.